This TCR beta chain emerged from a study of T cell repertoires in cytomegalovirus infection. TCRdb reprocessed the reads via MiXCR and lists one record per CDR3 protein. Of some 500,000 distinct CDR3 sequences in the sample, 35% to 50% were seen once. Germline values: CDR1 SGHTA, CDR2 FQGNSA. The V gene lost 2 bases and the J gene lost 2 bases, with 17 bases spanning the gap. The CDR3 loop spans 17 amino acids. This clonotype was seen a handful of times. Its antigen remains unknown. Sequenced here: cultured PBMCs, sampled from culture after CMV antigen stimulation. V and J are TRBV7-2 and TRBJ2-3, with a possible D match to TRBD1 (6 bases). The receptor's source is a human donor in good health (CMV status not recorded). Some clones in this sample may be carry-over from other donors' samples. The CDR3 region is CASSLRFRDTDTDTQYF. CDR3 sequence (DNA): TGTGCCAGCAGCTTAAGGTTTCGGGACACAGACACAGATACGCAGTATTTT.